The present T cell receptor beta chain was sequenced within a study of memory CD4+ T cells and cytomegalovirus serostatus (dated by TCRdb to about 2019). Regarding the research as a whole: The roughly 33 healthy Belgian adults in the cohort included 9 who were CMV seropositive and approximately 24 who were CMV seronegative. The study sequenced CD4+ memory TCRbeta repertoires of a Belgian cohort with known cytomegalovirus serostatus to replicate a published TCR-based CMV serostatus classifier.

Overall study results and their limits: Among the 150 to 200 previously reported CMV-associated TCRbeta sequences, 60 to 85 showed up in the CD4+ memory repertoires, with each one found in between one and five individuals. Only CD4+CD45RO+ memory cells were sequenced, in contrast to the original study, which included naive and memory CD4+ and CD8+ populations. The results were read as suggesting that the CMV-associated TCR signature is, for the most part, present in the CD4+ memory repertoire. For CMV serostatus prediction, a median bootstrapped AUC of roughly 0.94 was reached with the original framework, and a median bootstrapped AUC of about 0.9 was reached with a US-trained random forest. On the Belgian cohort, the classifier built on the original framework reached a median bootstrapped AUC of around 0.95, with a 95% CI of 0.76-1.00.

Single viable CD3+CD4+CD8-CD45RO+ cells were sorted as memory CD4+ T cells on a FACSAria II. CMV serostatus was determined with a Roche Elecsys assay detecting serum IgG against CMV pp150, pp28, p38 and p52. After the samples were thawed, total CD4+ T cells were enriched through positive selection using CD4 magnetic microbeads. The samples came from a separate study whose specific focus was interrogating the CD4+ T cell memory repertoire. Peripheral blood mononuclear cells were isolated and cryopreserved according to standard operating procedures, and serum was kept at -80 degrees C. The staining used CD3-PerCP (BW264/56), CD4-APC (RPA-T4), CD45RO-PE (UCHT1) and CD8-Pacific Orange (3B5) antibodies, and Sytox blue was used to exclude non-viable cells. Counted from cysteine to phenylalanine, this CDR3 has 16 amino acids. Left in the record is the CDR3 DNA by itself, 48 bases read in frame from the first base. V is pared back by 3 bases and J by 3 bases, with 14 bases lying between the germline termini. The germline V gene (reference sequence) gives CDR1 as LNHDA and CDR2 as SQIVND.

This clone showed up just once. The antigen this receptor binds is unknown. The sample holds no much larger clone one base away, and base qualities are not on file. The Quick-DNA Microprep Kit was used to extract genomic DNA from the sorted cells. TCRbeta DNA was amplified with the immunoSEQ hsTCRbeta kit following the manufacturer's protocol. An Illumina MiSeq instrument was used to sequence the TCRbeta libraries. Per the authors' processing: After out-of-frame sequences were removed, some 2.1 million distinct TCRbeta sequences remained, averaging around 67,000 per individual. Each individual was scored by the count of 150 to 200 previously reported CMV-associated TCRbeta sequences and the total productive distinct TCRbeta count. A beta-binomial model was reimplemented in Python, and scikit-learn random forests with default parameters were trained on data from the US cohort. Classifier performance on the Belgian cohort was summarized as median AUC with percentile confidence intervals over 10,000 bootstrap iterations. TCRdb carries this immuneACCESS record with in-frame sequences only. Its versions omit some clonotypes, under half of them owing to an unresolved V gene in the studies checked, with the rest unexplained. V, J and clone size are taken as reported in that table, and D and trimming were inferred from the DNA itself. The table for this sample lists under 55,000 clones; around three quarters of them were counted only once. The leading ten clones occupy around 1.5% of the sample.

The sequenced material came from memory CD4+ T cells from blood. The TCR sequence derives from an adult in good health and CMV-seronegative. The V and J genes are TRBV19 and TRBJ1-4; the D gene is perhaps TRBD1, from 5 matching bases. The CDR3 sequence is CASSMSGVAANEKLFF. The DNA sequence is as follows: TGTGCCAGTAGTATGTCGGGGGTGGCGGCTAATGAAAAACTGTTTTTT.